This entry features one T cell receptor (beta chain) sequence. Antigen unknown. The sample originates from a study of Ad26.COV2.S vaccination and SARS-CoV-2 variants. Points from the study as a whole: An underestimation of total T cell responses may have resulted from the TCR breadth and depth analyses.

Profiled with immunoSEQ multiplex PCR; TCRdb holds only in-frame clones, not every one. The sample lists around 300,000 clones, about 86% seen once, with approximately 11% in the top ten. The treatment was: 15 to 20 received Ad26.COV2.S at low or high dose, single or two shots; 5 received placebo; per-sample allocation not given. Material that was analyzed had been drawn on day 63 after the first vaccine or placebo injection. This CDR3 region has 14 residues. The V gene lost 0 bases and the J gene lost 2 bases, with 7 bases spanning the gap. CDR1 and CDR2 from the germline V gene are LNHDA and SQIVND (reference sequence).

The rearrangement joins TRBV19 to TRBJ1-1; D gene ambiguous. This TCR was sampled from a person aged 18-65 years who received the Ad26.COV2.S COVID-19 vaccine or a placebo. The sample in question was peripheral blood, obtained in a trial of Ad26.COV2.S vaccine versus placebo. The CDR3 nucleotides read TGTGCCAGTAGTATAGAAGCGGGTAACACTGAAGCTTTCTTT. As protein: CASSIEAGNTEAFF.